These 20 T cell receptor beta chains were sequenced from one sample in a study of T cell repertoires in cytomegalovirus infection. MiXCR was run by TCRdb on the reads, yielding one entry per CDR3 protein. The sample comprises fewer than 850,000 distinct CDR3 sequences, about 29% of which are singletons, and about an eighth rests with the top ten. Their specific antigens are unknown. Sample: cultured CD8+ T cells from PBMCs, taken from culture after CMV antigen stimulation. The source of these receptors is a human donor in good health (CMV status not recorded). Some clones in this sample may be carry-over from other donors' samples.

This chain uses TRBV5-1 with TRBJ2-1; D might be TRBD2 (6 bases). This CDR3 contains 14 residues. Germline CDR1 and CDR2: SGHRS and YFSETQ. The V gene lost 0 bases and the J gene lost 8 bases, with 12 bases spanning the gap. The CDR3 reads CASSLETRADEQFF. The DNA of the CDR3 is TGCGCCAGCAGCTTGGAGACTAGGGCCGATGAGCAGTTCTTC.

Of note for this clonotype: Given a much more abundant clone one base away, this may be a read error. This chain connects TRBV7-6 to TRBJ2-5; D uncertain. CDR1 and CDR2 from the germline V gene are SGHVS and FNYEAQ. This CDR3 has 11 amino acids. The CDR3 DNA sequence: TGTGCCAGCAGCTCCGATGAGAACCAGTACTTC. This sequence encodes CASSSDENQYF.

The chain recombines TRBV6-4 with TRBJ2-3, with 9 bases lining up with TRBD2. This CDR3 spans 17 amino acids. V trimming: 2 bases; J trimming: 3 bases; junction bases outside the gene matches: 9. The germline V gene has CDR1 MRHNA and CDR2 SNTAGT. The chain's CDR3 is CASSDVASGIGTDTQYF. In DNA form, the CDR3 reads TGTGCCAGCAGTGACGTGGCTAGCGGGATTGGAACAGATACGCAGTATTTT.

This clonotype was found a few times. The chain employs TRBV6-5 and TRBJ2-7; no firm D call. Trimming stripped 4 bases from V and 2 bases from J, with 15 bases between. The length of the CDR3 is 15 residues. Germline V lookup: CDR1 MNHEY, CDR2 SVGAGI. DNA for the CDR3: TGTGCCAGCAGTTTAATGGGCGGCCCTCCCTACGAGCAGTACTTC. Translation: CASSLMGGPPYEQYF.

CDR3 region: CASSERREQYF. The CDR3 region has the DNA TGTGCCAGCAGTGAAAGGCGGGAGCAGTACTTC. The chain employs TRBV2 and TRBJ2-7; the D is unclear. The V gene lost 2 bases and the J gene lost 7 bases, with 6 bases spanning the gap. The germline V gene encodes CDR1 SNHLY and CDR2 FYNNEI. The CDR3 has 11 amino acids.

This sequence joins TRBV9 and TRBJ1-4; TRBD1 aligns across 8 bases. The length of the CDR3 is 15 residues. Germline CDR1 is SGDLS and CDR2 is YYNGEE. Trimming at V came to 0 bases and at J to 11 bases, leaving 9 bases not matched to a gene. The CDR3 sequence: CASSVGGTGWTKLFF. The CDR3 DNA reads as TGTGCCAGCAGCGTAGGAGGGACAGGTTGGACTAAACTGTTTTTT.

The chain uses TRBV19 and TRBJ2-3; 10 bases line up with TRBD2. Trimming cost V 3 bases and J 1 base; bases outside gene matches: 10. There are 18 residues in the CDR3. CDR1 is LNHDA and CDR2 is SQIVND in the germline V gene (reference sequence). CDR3 sequence (DNA): TGTGCCAGTAGTATCCGCGGGCTAGCGGGGGAGCGCACAGATACGCAGTATTTT. Translation: CASSIRGLAGERTDTQYF.

In its sample, this clonotype was seen a few times. The chain carries TRBV7-6 and TRBJ1-6, with a tentative D call TRBD1 (5 bases). With 4 bases removed from V and 6 bases from J, the gap between germline ends came to 10 bases. Germline V gene data show CDR1 as SGHVS and CDR2 as FNYEAQ. The CDR3 sequence is 14 residues long. CDR3 DNA sequence: TGTGCCAGCAGCTCGGGACCGTCTAATTCACCCCTCCACTTT. As protein: CASSSGPSNSPLHF.

This clonotype was picked up a small number of times. V is TRBV7-9 and J is TRBJ2-5; maybe TRBD1 (6 bases). Germline loops: CDR1 SEHNR, CDR2 FQNEAQ (reference sequence). The CDR3 sequence is 14 residues long. The germline V and J ends were trimmed by 3 bases and 2 bases, with 10 bases remaining between them. CDR3 region: CASSFEDRQETQYF. CDR3 coding DNA: TGTGCCAGCAGCTTCGAGGACAGACAAGAGACCCAGTACTTC. The full variable domain, rest sourced from reference TRBV7-9 and TRBJ2-5, is DTGVSQNPRHKITKRGQNVTFRCDPISEHNRLYWYRQTLGQGPEFLTYFQNEAQLEKSRLLSDRFSAERPKGSFSTLEIQRTEQGDSAMYLCASSFEDRQETQYFGPGTRLLVL.

The V and J genes are TRBV19 and TRBJ1-1; tentative D call: TRBD1 (5 bases). The CDR3 loop spans 14 amino acids. The V end lost 3 bases, the J end lost 3 bases, and 11 bases lay between the germline ends. Germline CDR1 reads LNHDA; CDR2 reads SQIVND (reference sequence). CDR3 in amino acids: CASSMQGLDTEAFF. The CDR3 DNA reads TGTGCCAGTAGTATGCAGGGATTGGACACTGAAGCTTTCTTT.

This clonotype has more than one count but fewer than ten. The genes are TRBV7-6 and TRBJ2-7, with 10 bases matching TRBD2. V shed 3 bases, J shed 2 bases, and the junction held 7 bases outside the gene matches. This CDR3 spans 16 amino acids. Germline V lookup: CDR1 SGHVS, CDR2 FNYEAQ. The CDR3 DNA reads TGTGCCAGCAGCTTGGAATTAGCGGGGGGTGCCTACGAGCAGTACGTC. Residues: CASSLELAGGAYEQYV.

The chain is built from TRBV12-5 and TRBJ1-2; D might be TRBD1 (5 bases). V gave up 7 bases and J gave up 4 bases, with 13 bases separating them. Germline V lookup: CDR1 LGHNT, CDR2 FRNRAP. This CDR3 region has 13 residues. CDR3 sequence: CASVTDRLYGYTF. The DNA of the CDR3 is TGTGCTAGTGTCACAGACAGACTCTATGGCTACACCTTC. Using reference TRBV12-5 and TRBJ1-2 for the parts outside the CDR3, the full variable domain is DARVTQTPRHKVTEMGQEVTMRCQPILGHNTVFWYRQTMMQGLELLAYFRNRAPLDDSGMPKDRFSAEMPDATLATLKIQPSEPRDSAVYFCASVTDRLYGYTFGSGTRLTVV.

This clonotype showed up many times. V gene TRBV7-9 combines with J gene TRBJ1-2; 9 bases line up with TRBD1. V trimming: 0 bases; J trimming: 8 bases; junction bases outside the gene matches: 4. The CDR3 spans 14 residues. The germline gives CDR1 SEHNR, CDR2 FQNEAQ (reference sequence). For the CDR3, the DNA is TGTGCCAGCAGCTTAGCACAGGGGGCGCCCGGCTACACCTTC. Encoded protein: CASSLAQGAPGYTF.

The genes are TRBV7-9 and TRBJ1-5; TRBD1 agrees at 7 bases. The CDR3 spans 14 residues. V shed 6 bases, J shed 3 bases, and the junction held 5 bases outside the gene matches. Germline CDR1 reads SEHNR; CDR2 reads FQNEAQ (reference sequence). CDR3 nucleotide sequence: TGTGCCAGCAGGGATGACAGGGCCAATCAGCCCCAGCATTTT. It encodes CASRDDRANQPQHF.

The chain carries TRBV4-1 and TRBJ1-1; 7 bases fit TRBD1. J was trimmed by 5 bases and V by 0 bases; bases with no gene match: 6. Germline V lookup: CDR1 MGHRA, CDR2 YSYEKL. The CDR3 covers 15 residues. Here the CDR3 reads CASSQDRGRGTEAFF. The CDR3 DNA reads as TGCGCCAGCAGCCAAGATAGGGGGCGAGGAACTGAAGCTTTCTTT.

This clonotype has a handful of counts. V is TRBV5-8 and J is TRBJ2-7, with 8 bases matching TRBD1. The V and J ends lost 0 bases and 4 bases, in that order; junction bases with no gene match: 12. The CDR3 is 17 residues long. Per the germline V gene, CDR1 is SGHTS and CDR2 is YDEGEE. CDR3 nucleotide sequence: TGTGCCAGCAGCTTGGCTAGGTTTGGCAGGGGGCCGTACGAGCAGTACGTC. Its translation is CASSLARFGRGPYEQYV.

The table lists this clonotype with many counts. The V gene is TRBV7-2, the J gene TRBJ2-3; 10 nucleotides line up with TRBD1. CDR1 and CDR2 (germline): SGHTA, FQGNSA. V lost 5 bases to trimming and J lost 4 bases; unmatched junction nucleotides: 9. The CDR3 length is 16 residues. CDR3 nucleotides: TGTGCCAGCAGCACGCAGACAGGGGGCGAGGCAGATACGCAGTATTTT. Translating it yields CASSTQTGGEADTQYF.

In this sample, this clonotype turned up a few times. The chain is built from TRBV12-3 or TRBV12-4 and TRBJ2-7, with a possible D match to TRBD1 (6 bases). The CDR3 runs to 10 residues. V lost 3 bases and J 9 bases, leaving 6 bases between the germline ends. The CDR3 sequence: CASSLDRQYF. For the CDR3, the DNA is TGTGCCAGCAGTTTGGACAGGCAGTACTTC.

This clonotype was observed a few times. The chain combines TRBV6-2 or TRBV6-3 with TRBJ2-3; D is uncertain. V was pared by 0 bases and J by 5 bases, with 12 bases between. The CDR3 has 15 residues. Germline V CDR1 and CDR2: MNHEY, SVGEGT. The CDR3 coding sequence is TGTGCCAGCAGTTACTCCCCCCAGTATGGAGATACGCAGTATTTT. It codes for CASSYSPQYGDTQYF.

This chain connects TRBV7-9 to TRBJ2-2; D is undetermined. Trimming removed 5 bases from V and 4 bases from J, with 14 bases in between. Per the germline V gene, CDR1 is SEHNR and CDR2 is FQNEAQ (reference sequence). CDR3 length: 15 residues. Here the CDR3 DNA reads TGTGCCAGCAGCCCTAGGACGCGGTCCACCGGGGAGCTGTTTTTT. Protein sequence: CASSPRTRSTGELFF.